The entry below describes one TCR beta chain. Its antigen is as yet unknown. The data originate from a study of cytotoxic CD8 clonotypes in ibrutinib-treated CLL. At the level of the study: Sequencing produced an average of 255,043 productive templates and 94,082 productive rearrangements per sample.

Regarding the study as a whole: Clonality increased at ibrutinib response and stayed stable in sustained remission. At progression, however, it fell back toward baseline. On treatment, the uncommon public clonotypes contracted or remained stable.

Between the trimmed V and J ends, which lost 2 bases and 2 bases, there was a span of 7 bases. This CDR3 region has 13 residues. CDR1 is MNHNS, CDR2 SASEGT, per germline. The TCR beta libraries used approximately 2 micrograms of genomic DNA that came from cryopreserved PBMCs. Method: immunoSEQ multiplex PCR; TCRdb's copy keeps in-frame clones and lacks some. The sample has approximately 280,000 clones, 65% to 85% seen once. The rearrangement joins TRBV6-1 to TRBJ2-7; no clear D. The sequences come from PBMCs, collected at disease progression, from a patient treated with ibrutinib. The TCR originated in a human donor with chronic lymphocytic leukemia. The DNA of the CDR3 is TGTGCCAGCAGTGAACCATACACCTACGAGCAGTACTTC. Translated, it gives CASSEPYTYEQYF.